Listed below are T cell receptor beta chains from one sample, sequenced in a study of CD8 T cells in ankylosing spondylitis. TCRdb itself ran the 5' RACE reads through MiXCR, one entry per CDR3 protein. The sample holds roughly 91,000 distinct CDR3 sequences; roughly 8% are singletons and the top ten take approximately 9.7%. Sequenced sample: blood, either unsorted or a sorted T cell fraction (not recorded which). The receptors originated from a male donor with ankylosing spondylitis or in good health (not recorded which). Both conserved end residues are trimmed from each CDR3.

V gene	J gene	CDR3 protein
TRBV7-2	TRBJ1-2	ASSLADQVGYT
TRBV7-2	TRBJ2-5	ASRSPQQETQY
TRBV2	TRBJ2-7	ASSVTGGGSYEQY
TRBV2	TRBJ1-5	ASSPTGENGPQH
TRBV18	TRBJ2-7	ASSKTSGSYEQY
TRBV18	TRBJ2-2	ASSPPLTGRSTGELF
TRBV27	TRBJ1-5	ASSRGVEPGQGFIGNQPQH
TRBV5-1	TRBJ1-1	AKGLRRRSTEAF
TRBV12-3/TRBV12-4	TRBJ2-7	ASSFSAQGEQY
TRBV7-9	TRBJ1-1	ASSSYRNTEAF
TRBV12-3/TRBV12-4	TRBJ1-3	ASSLHPSGNTIY
TRBV7-9	TRBJ1-1	ASSLTQGRRYTEAF
TRBV24-1	TRBJ2-2	ATSDARTGRAGELF
TRBV25-1	TRBJ2-3	ASSVGWSRDTQY
TRBV21-1	TRBJ1-6	ASSKALQRQHYNSPLH
TRBV12-5	TRBJ2-5	ASRLAEGVQETQY
TRBV6-2/TRBV6-3	TRBJ1-5	ASTLGGLSNQPQH
TRBV29-1	TRBJ1-6	SVRDDSYNSPLH
TRBV6-1	TRBJ2-1	ACPRDPASYNEQF
TRBV29-1	TRBJ1-1	SVGQGARTEAF
TRBV7-9	TRBJ2-1	ASSTPSGAGGNEQF
TRBV12-3/TRBV12-4	TRBJ2-3	ASSLEAQGRDTQY
TRBV6-5	TRBJ2-5	ASSYSRDRLQETQY
TRBV29-1	TRBJ2-3	SVPGQGGSDTQY
TRBV20-1	TRBJ1-4	SAQGGNEKLF
TRBV20-1	TRBJ2-3	SARGGTDTQY
TRBV10-3	TRBJ2-2	AARGTANTGELF
TRBV6-6	TRBJ1-5	ASSPSREPQH
TRBV7-8	TRBJ2-7	ASSLDGQGGTYEQY
TRBV20-1	TRBJ1-5	SARAAGTYNQPQH
TRBV7-6	TRBJ1-1	ASSADRNTEAF
TRBV27	TRBJ2-6	ASRQGALPGANVLT
TRBV3-1	TRBJ2-3	ASSQVDGRAGNTQY
TRBV18	TRBJ1-5	ASSPGTGGTNQPQH
TRBV28	TRBJ1-6	ASSYPTGQNSPLH
TRBV12-5	TRBJ2-5	ASGLGRSGSQETQY
TRBV7-2	-	ASSSSEGQPQY
TRBV11-1	TRBJ2-2	ASSPLAGLNTGELF
TRBV3-1	TRBJ2-1	ASTMRNHNEQF
TRBV7-2	TRBJ1-4	ASSLAGGRAATNEKLF
TRBV5-5	TRBJ2-3	ASSFNSGGTTDTQY
TRBV6-1	TRBJ1-3	ASVERAGNTIY
TRBV18	TRBJ2-7	ASSPLSAGVGEQY
TRBV12-3/TRBV12-4	TRBJ2-7	ASSWAGAAYEQY
TRBV10-2	TRBJ2-5	ASTANSQIGETQY